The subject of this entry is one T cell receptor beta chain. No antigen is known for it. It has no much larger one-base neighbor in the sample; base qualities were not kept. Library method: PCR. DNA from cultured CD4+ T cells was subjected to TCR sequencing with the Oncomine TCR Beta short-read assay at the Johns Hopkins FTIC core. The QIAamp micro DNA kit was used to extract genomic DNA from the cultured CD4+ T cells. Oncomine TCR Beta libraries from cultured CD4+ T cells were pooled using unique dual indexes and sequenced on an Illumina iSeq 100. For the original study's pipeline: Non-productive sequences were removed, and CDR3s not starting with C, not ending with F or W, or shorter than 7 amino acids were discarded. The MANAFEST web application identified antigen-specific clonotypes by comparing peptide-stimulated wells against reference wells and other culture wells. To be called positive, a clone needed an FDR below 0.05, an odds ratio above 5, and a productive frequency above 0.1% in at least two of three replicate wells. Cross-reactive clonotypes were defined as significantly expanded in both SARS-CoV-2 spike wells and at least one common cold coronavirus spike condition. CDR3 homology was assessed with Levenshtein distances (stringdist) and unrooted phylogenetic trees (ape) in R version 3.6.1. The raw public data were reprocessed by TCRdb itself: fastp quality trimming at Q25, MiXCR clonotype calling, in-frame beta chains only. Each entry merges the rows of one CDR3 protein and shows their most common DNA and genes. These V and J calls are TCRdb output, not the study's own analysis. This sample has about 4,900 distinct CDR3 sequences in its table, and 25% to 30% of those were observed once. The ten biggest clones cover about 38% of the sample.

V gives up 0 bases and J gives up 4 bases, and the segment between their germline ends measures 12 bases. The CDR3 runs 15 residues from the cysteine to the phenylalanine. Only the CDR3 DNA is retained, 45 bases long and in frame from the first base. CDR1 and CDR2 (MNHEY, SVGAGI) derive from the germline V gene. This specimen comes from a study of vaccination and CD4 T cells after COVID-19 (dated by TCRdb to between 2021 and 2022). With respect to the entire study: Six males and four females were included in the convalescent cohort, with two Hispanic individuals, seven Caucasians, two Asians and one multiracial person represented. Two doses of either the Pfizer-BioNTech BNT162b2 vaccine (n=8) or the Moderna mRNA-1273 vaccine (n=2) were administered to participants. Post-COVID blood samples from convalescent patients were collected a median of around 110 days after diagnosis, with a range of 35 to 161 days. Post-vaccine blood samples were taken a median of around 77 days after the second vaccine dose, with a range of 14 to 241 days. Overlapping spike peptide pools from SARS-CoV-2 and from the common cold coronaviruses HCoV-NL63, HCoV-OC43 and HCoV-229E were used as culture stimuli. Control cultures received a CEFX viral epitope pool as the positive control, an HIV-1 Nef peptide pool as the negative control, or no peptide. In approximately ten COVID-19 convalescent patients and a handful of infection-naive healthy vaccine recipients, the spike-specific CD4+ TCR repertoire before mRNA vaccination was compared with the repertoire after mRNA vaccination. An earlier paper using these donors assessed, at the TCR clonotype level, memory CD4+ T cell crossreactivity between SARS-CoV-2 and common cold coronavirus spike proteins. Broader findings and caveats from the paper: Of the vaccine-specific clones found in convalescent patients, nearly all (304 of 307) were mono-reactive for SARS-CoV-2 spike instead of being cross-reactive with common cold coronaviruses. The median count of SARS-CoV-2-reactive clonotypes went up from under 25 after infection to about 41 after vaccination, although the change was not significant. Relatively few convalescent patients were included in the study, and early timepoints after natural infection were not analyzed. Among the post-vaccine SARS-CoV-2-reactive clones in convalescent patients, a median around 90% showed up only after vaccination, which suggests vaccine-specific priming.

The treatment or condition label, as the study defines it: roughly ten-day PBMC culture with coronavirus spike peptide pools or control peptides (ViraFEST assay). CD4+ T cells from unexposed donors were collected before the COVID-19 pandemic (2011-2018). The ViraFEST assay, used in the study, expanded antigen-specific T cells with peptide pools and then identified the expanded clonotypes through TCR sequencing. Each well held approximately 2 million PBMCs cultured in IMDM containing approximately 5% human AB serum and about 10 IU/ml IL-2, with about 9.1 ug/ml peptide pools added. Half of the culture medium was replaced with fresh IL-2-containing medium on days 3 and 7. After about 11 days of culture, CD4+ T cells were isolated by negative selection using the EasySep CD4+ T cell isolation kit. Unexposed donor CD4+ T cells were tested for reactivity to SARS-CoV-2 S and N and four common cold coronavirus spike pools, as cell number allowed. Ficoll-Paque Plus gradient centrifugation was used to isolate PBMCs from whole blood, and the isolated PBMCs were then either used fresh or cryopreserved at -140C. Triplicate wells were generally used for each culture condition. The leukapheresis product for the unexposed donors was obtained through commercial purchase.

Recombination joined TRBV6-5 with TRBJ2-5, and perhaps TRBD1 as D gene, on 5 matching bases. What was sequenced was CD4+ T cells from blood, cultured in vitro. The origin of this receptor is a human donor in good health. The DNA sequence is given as TGTGCCAGCAGTTACTCTCGTCAAAGGGGAGAGACCCAGTACTTC. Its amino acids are CASSYSRQRGETQYF.